The 15 T cell receptor beta chains in this list originate from one sample, sequenced in a study of blood T cell repertoires in COVID-19. Generated by immunoSEQ multiplex PCR, the TCRdb table keeps only in-frame clones and is missing some. The data hold under 80,000 clones, with about 90% observed a single time. The sequencing input was peripheral blood. The receptors derive from a man aged 50 to 59 with active COVID-19.

Many counts were recorded for this clone. The chain combines TRBV12-3 or TRBV12-4 with TRBJ1-3, with a tentative D call TRBD1 (6 bases). V shed 7 bases and J shed 7 bases, with 14 bases lying between them. The length of the CDR3 is 13 residues. The CDR3 spells CASTPGVWNTIYF. CDR3 in DNA: TGTGCCAGCACCCCAGGGGTGTGGAACACCATATATTTT.

The gene calls are TRBV5-3 and TRBJ1-1, with 8 bases that match TRBD1. TRBV5-3 is treated as an ORF (open reading frame) with a function not yet certain. After removal of 0 bases from V and 4 bases from J, the junction contained 11 bases not matched to a gene. This CDR3 comprises 17 residues. The CDR3 loop is CARSLGRAGGASTEAFF. CDR3 in DNA: TGTGCCAGAAGCTTGGGGCGGGCAGGGGGCGCGAGCACTGAAGCTTTCTTT.

The chain couples TRBV5-4 to TRBJ1-1; 7 nucleotides agree with TRBD1. This CDR3 contains 16 residues. Germline V gene lookup returns CDR1 SGHNT and CDR2 YYREEE (reference sequence). The V gene end was trimmed by 4 bases and the J gene end by 0 bases; junction bases not matched to a gene: 9. DNA for the CDR3: TGTGCCAGCAGCCCCCGGCAGGGGGGTTTGAACACTGAAGCTTTCTTT. Its translation: CASSPRQGGLNTEAFF.

This clone has at least ten counts. The identical CDR3 is also encoded by other nucleotide sequences in the sample. This sequence joins TRBV7-2 and TRBJ1-3; D is unclear. Per germline, CDR1 SGHTA and CDR2 FQGNSA. The CDR3 length is 14 residues. The V and J ends lost 4 bases and 0 bases respectively, with 7 bases between them. The CDR3 loop reads CASSSGFSGNTIYF. CDR3 sequence (DNA): TGTGCCAGCAGCTCCGGGTTCTCTGGAAACACCATATATTTT. The variable domain in full, completed from reference TRBV7-2 and TRBJ1-3, reads GAGVSQSPSNKVTEKGKDVELRCDPISGHTALYWYRQSLGQGLEFLIYFQGNSAPDKSGLPSDRFSAERTGGSVSTLTIQRTQQEDSAVYLCASSSGFSGNTIYFGEGSWLTVV.

V and J are TRBV7-9 and TRBJ1-1; D might be TRBD1 (6 bases). The CDR3 totals 15 residues. The V end lost 4 bases, the J end lost 1 base, and 13 bases lay between the germline ends. Germline V lookup: CDR1 SEHNR, CDR2 FQNEAQ (reference sequence). CDR3 sequence (DNA): TGTGCCAGCAGCTACGAGATGGGACAGAACACTGAAGCTTTCTTT. Translated: CASSYEMGQNTEAFF.

Only a few counts were recorded for this clone. V and J are TRBV28 and TRBJ2-7; TRBD2 is a possible D gene (6 bases). There are 15 residues in the CDR3. V was trimmed by 3 bases and J by 6 bases, leaving 18 bases between them. Germline V CDR1 and CDR2: MDHEN, SYDVKM. CDR3: CASSFPREPSAEQYF. CDR3 sequence (DNA): TGTGCCAGCAGTTTCCCCCGGGAGCCATCCGCCGAGCAGTACTTC.

The chain combines TRBV19 with TRBJ2-1, with 11 bases identical to TRBD2. Germline CDR1 is LNHDA and CDR2 is SQIVND (reference sequence). Trimming at V came to 3 bases and at J to 4 bases, leaving 8 bases not matched to a gene. The CDR3 runs 17 residues. Written as DNA, the CDR3 is TGTGCCAGTAGTATTCCCGCGCGACTAGCGGGGTACAATGAGCAGTTCTTC. Amino acids: CASSIPARLAGYNEQFF. Full variable domain (missing parts from reference TRBV19 and TRBJ2-1): DGGITQSPKYLFRKEGQNVTLSCEQNLNHDAMYWYRQDPGQGLRLIYYSQIVNDFQKGDIAEGYSVSREKKESFPLTVTSAQKNPTAFYLCASSIPARLAGYNEQFFGPGTRLTVL.

The J gene is TRBJ1-2, the V gene TRBV10-2, with 9 bases that match TRBD1. CDR3 size: 14 residues. From germline, CDR1 is WSHSY and CDR2 SAAADI. V shed 5 bases and J 6 bases; nucleotides not matched to a gene: 7. The CDR3 sequence is CASSKDRGRDGYTF. CDR3 sequence (DNA): TGCGCCAGCAGTAAGGACAGGGGAAGGGATGGCTACACCTTC.

The chain couples TRBV19 to TRBJ2-2; tentatively, D is TRBD1 (5 bases). CDR3 length: 15 residues. V was shortened by 7 bases and J by 2 bases, with 14 bases between the two germline ends. Germline-derived CDR1 and CDR2 are LNHDA and SQIVND (reference sequence). The CDR3, as DNA: TGTGCCAGTAAATTCGACAGTCTTAACACCGGGGAGCTGTTTTTT. Amino acids: CASKFDSLNTGELFF. The full variable domain, rest sourced from reference TRBV19 and TRBJ2-2, is DGGITQSPKYLFRKEGQNVTLSCEQNLNHDAMYWYRQDPGQGLRLIYYSQIVNDFQKGDIAEGYSVSREKKESFPLTVTSAQKNPTAFYLCASKFDSLNTGELFFGEGSRLTVL.

V usage is TRBV11-3 and J usage is TRBJ1-2; D may be TRBD1 (6 bases). Trimming took 6 bases from V and 6 from J, leaving 17 bases between them. The V gene's germline CDR1 is SGHNT and CDR2 YENEEA. The length of the CDR3 is 14 residues. The DNA for the CDR3 is TGTGCCAGCAGTCCATCTAACAGGGTTCATGGCTACACCTTC. It is translated as CASSPSNRVHGYTF.

The chain is built from TRBV5-6 and TRBJ1-4; 8 bases line up with TRBD1. The CDR3 runs 16 residues. V was clipped by 3 bases and J by 3 bases; unmatched bases: 7. CDR1 and CDR2 from the germline V gene are SGHDT and YYEEEE. The CDR3 DNA reads as TGTGCCAGCAGCTCAATCCAGGGGGCGGCTAATGAAAAACTGTTTTTT. This translates into CASSSIQGAANEKLFF.

J is TRBJ2-1 and V is TRBV7-8; 8 nucleotides match TRBD2. The CDR3 is 17 amino acids. The V and J ends lost 1 base and 1 base, in that order; junction bases with no gene match: 6. The germline V gene encodes CDR1 SGHVS and CDR2 FQNEAQ. In nucleotides, the CDR3 is TGTGCCAGCAGCTTAGTTCGTACTAGCGGTTCCTACAATGAGCAGTTCTTC. It encodes CASSLVRTSGSYNEQFF.

This clone was seen only once. This chain links TRBV27 with TRBJ2-2; the match to TRBD2 covers 11 bases. V dropped 8 bases and J dropped 4; count of bases not matched to a gene: 9. Germline V gene lookup returns CDR1 MNHEY and CDR2 SMNVEV (reference sequence). The CDR3 is made up of 16 amino acids. Here the CDR3 DNA reads TGTGCCAGCCGGGGGACTAGCGGAGGGGGCACCGGGGAGCTGTTTTTT. Translating it yields CASRGTSGGGTGELFF.

This rearrangement joins TRBV2 to TRBJ1-1, with D maybe TRBD1 (6 bases). Germline loops: CDR1 SNHLY, CDR2 FYNNEI. This CDR3 is built from 12 residues. The V end lost 7 bases, the J end lost 1 base, and 7 bases lay between the germline ends. CDR3 nucleotides: TGTGCCAGCATGGGACAGAACACTGAAGCTTTCTTT. It yields the protein CASMGQNTEAFF.

This clone was counted a few times. The CDR3 reads CASSLAGLAGLEQYF. The CDR3 DNA reads as TGTGCCAGCAGCTTAGCGGGACTAGCGGGACTCGAGCAGTACTTC. V usage is TRBV7-8 and J usage is TRBJ2-7; 13 nucleotides align to TRBD2. J was trimmed by 6 bases and V by 0 bases; bases with no gene match: 2. CDR3 length: 15 amino acids. CDR1 and CDR2 from the germline V gene are SGHVS and FQNEAQ.